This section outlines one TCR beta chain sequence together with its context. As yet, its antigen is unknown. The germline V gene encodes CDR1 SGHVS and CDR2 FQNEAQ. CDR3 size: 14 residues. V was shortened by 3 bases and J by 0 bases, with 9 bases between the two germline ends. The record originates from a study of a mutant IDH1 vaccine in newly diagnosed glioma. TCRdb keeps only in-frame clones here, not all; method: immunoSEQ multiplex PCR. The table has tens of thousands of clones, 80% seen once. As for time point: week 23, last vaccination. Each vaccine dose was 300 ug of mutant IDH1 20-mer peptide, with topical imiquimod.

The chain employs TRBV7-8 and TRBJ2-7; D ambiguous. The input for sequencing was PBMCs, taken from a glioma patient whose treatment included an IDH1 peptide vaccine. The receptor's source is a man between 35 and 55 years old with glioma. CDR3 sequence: CASSLLGSSYEQYF. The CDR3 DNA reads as TGTGCCAGCAGCTTGTTAGGGTCCTCCTACGAGCAGTACTTC.